These 9 T cell receptor beta chains originate from one sample sequenced in a study of cytomegalovirus exposure and HLA in healthy donors. The PCR contained 60 Vbeta and 13 Jbeta primers. TCRdb's table, derived via immunoSEQ multiplex PCR, lists solely in-frame clones and lacks some. The repertoire includes 150,000 or so clones, about 88% of them detected once, and about 2% sits in the top ten. The sample comprised PBMCs. The receptors originated from a man aged 18 to 30 in good health and CMV-seropositive.

This clone was recorded only once. V is TRBV6-5 and J is TRBJ2-1; 7 nucleotides match TRBD2. The trim removed 6 bases at V and 4 bases at J, leaving 9 bases unmatched. In germline, CDR1 is MNHEY, CDR2 SVGAGI. CDR3 length: 15 residues. The CDR3 spells CASSLSAGDYNEQFF. Written as DNA, the CDR3 is TGTGCCAGCAGCCTCTCCGCGGGGGATTACAATGAGCAGTTCTTC.

The CDR3 sequence: CASSPLAGVFETQYF. The CDR3 DNA reads TGTGCCAGCAGCCCTCTAGCGGGTGTTTTTGAGACCCAGTACTTC. The V call is TRBV11-1, the J call TRBJ2-5, with 8 positions matching TRBD2. Trimming took 5 bases from V and 5 from J; bases not matched to a gene: 10. This CDR3 is built from 15 residues. Germline CDR1 SGHAT, CDR2 FQDESV (reference sequence). Full variable domain (missing parts from reference TRBV11-1 and TRBJ2-5): EAEVAQSPRYKITEKSQAVAFWCDPISGHATLYWYRQILGQGPELLVQFQDESVVDDSQLPKDRFSAERLKGVDSTLKIQPAELGDSAMYLCASSPLAGVFETQYFGPGTRLLVL.

V and J are TRBV5-3 and TRBJ2-5; 7 bases map to TRBD1. TRBV5-3 is designated an ORF whose function remains uncertain. CDR3 length equals 15 residues. J was trimmed by 5 bases and V by 5 bases; bases with no gene match: 12. The CDR3 loop is CARSLDRAIVETQYF. The CDR3 coding sequence is TGTGCCAGAAGTTTAGACAGGGCCATAGTGGAGACCCAGTACTTC.

The chain joins TRBV25-1 to TRBJ2-1; 8 bases map to TRBD1. V shed 4 bases and J 0 bases; nucleotides not matched to a gene: 2. Germline assignment: CDR1 MGHDK and CDR2 SYGVNS. The CDR3 is 15 amino acids. CDR3 region: CASSGTGSSYNEQFF. In nucleotides, the CDR3 is TGTGCCAGCAGTGGGACAGGGAGCTCCTACAATGAGCAGTTCTTC.

The V and J genes are TRBV28 and TRBJ1-1; no firm D call. The CDR3 has 12 amino acids. Germline V gene sequence: CDR1 MDHEN, CDR2 SYDVKM. The V end was cut by 6 bases, the J end by 4 bases, with 9 bases between. The CDR3 reads CASSPGGTEAFF. CDR3 DNA sequence: TGTGCCAGCAGCCCGGGAGGCACTGAAGCTTTCTTT.

As concerns this clone: One end of the junction fails to match germline, which may point to a read error. The chain combines TRBV7-9 with TRBJ1-3, with D possibly TRBD1 on 6 matching bases. Germline CDR1 reads SEHNR; CDR2 reads FQNEAQ (reference sequence). The CDR3 spans 17 residues. CDR3 in DNA: TGTTCCAGCAGCGTCTATAGGCTGGGGGCTGGTGGAAACACCATATATTTT. Its protein product is CSSSVYRLGAGGNTIYF.

This chain uses TRBV10-3 with TRBJ1-4; D may be TRBD1 (6 bases). Trimming cost V 5 bases and J 8 bases, with 9 bases left between them. This CDR3 is built from 12 residues. In germline, CDR1 is ENHRY, CDR2 SYGVKD. Written as DNA, the CDR3 is TGTGCCATCAGTCCAGGGGAGGAAAAACTGTTTTTT. As protein: CAISPGEEKLFF.

This sequence joins TRBV4-3 and TRBJ2-2, with 8 bases lining up with TRBD2. V was clipped by 1 base and J by 4 bases; unmatched bases: 2. Germline V gene lookup returns CDR1 LGHNA and CDR2 YSLEER. This CDR3 spans 15 amino acids. For the CDR3, the DNA is TGCGCCAGCAGCCAAGGACTAGCGTCCACCGGGGAGCTGTTTTTT. Translated: CASSQGLASTGELFF.

The CDR3 DNA sequence: TGTGCCAGCAGTCCGTCGACAGGGGATCGGAACACTGAAGCTTTCTTT. This codes for CASSPSTGDRNTEAFF. V gene TRBV27 combines with J gene TRBJ1-1; 8 nucleotides align to TRBD1. Germline assignment: CDR1 MNHEY and CDR2 SMNVEV (reference sequence). The CDR3 loop spans 16 amino acids. V dropped 5 bases and J dropped 1; count of bases not matched to a gene: 9.